What follows is one TCR beta chain and its context. Generated by immunoSEQ multiplex PCR, the TCRdb table keeps only in-frame clones and is missing some. This table has about 200,000 clones, roughly 82% appearing once. This entry is derived from a study of blood T cell repertoires in COVID-19. Study background: Samples representing acute and convalescent COVID-19 were sourced from the United States, Italy and Spain. PBMCs, B-cell-depleted T cells, or T cells provided the cDNA or gDNA that made up the material.

Self-reported history from a screening survey and questionnaire set each donor's cohort. This TCR derives from a man aged 35-49 years with acute COVID-19. The sample was PBMCs or T cells enriched from blood (not recorded which).

The CDR3 loop reads CASSGPGQGLRSYEQYF. CDR3 bases: TGTGCCAGCAGTGGCCCCGGACAGGGTTTAAGATCCTACGAGCAGTACTTC. The chain has TRBV6-1 and TRBJ2-7; 8 bases fit TRBD1. V was clipped by 4 bases and J by 1 base; unmatched bases: 12. The CDR3 is made up of 17 amino acids. The germline V gene has CDR1 MNHNS and CDR2 SASEGT.